A single sample is the source of the 27 T cell receptor beta chains below, sequenced in a study of blood T cell repertoires in COVID-19. Assay used: immunoSEQ multiplex PCR; TCRdb lists only in-frame clones, some missing. The table lists some 270,000 clones, about four fifths of them singletons, with less than 20% in the top ten. The material sequenced was peripheral blood. The receptor source for this set is a person aged 65 to 79 with COVID-19, enrolled during active disease.

The rearrangement joins TRBV5-4 to TRBJ1-1; the D is unclear. The V gene lost 4 bases and the J gene lost 1 base, with 11 bases spanning the gap. The CDR3 has 14 residues. Per the germline V gene, CDR1 is SGHNT and CDR2 is YYREEE (reference sequence). This chain's CDR3 is CASSPGGRNTEAFF. For the CDR3, the DNA is TGTGCCAGCAGCCCTGGCGGCAGGAACACTGAAGCTTTCTTT.

This chain connects TRBV2 to TRBJ2-7; D may be TRBD2 (6 bases). The length of the CDR3 is 12 residues. V was shortened by 7 bases and J by 4 bases, with 11 bases between the two germline ends. Germline lookup yields CDR1 SNHLY and CDR2 FYNNEI. Here the CDR3 reads CASKEGGYEQYF. The DNA for the CDR3 is TGTGCCAGCAAGGAGGGTGGATACGAGCAGTACTTC.

The chain links TRBV5-3 to TRBJ1-2; D possibly corresponds to TRBD1 (5 bases). TRBV5-3 carries the ORF label, with uncertain function. The CDR3 has 14 amino acids. Trimming stripped 0 bases from V and 4 bases from J, with 10 bases between. The DNA of the CDR3 is TGTGCCAGAAGCTTGGCTCAGGGAGGCTATGGCTACACCTTC. It is translated as CARSLAQGGYGYTF.

This chain connects TRBV28 to TRBJ1-5; possible D gene TRBD1, 5 bases. The CDR3 runs to 18 residues. V was pared by 8 bases and J by 0 bases, with 23 bases between. Germline CDR1 reads MDHEN; CDR2 reads SYDVKM. The CDR3 region is CASGSGGWARDSNQPQHF. DNA of the CDR3: TGTGCCAGCGGAAGTGGGGGGTGGGCCCGGGATAGCAATCAGCCCCAGCATTTT.

V is TRBV6-2 or TRBV6-3 and J is TRBJ1-1; D is unresolved. There are 14 residues in the CDR3. V gave up 2 bases and J gave up 5 bases, with 12 bases separating them. Germline V gene data show CDR1 as MNHEY and CDR2 as SVGEGT. Written as DNA, the CDR3 is TGTGCCAGCAGTTACGGGTCTCGGAGGACTGAAGCTTTCTTT. Protein: CASSYGSRRTEAFF.

V and J are TRBV7-2 and TRBJ2-3; D unclear. V lost 5 bases and J lost 4, with 10 bases in between. The CDR3 length is 13 residues. Germline assignment: CDR1 SGHTA and CDR2 FQGNSA. CDR3 sequence reads: CASSETVPDTQYF. CDR3 in DNA: TGTGCCAGCAGCGAAACGGTTCCAGATACGCAGTATTTT.

The count of this clone is one. The gene calls are TRBV7-2 and TRBJ2-7; 9 bases are a match to TRBD1. The CDR3 extends over 14 amino acids. Germline V gene sequence: CDR1 SGHTA, CDR2 FQGNSA. Trimming cost V 3 bases and J 2 bases; bases outside gene matches: 2. This CDR3 is CASSLDRGAYEQYF. CDR3 DNA sequence: TGTGCCAGCAGCTTGGACAGGGGAGCCTACGAGCAGTACTTC.

This clone was seen only once. The rearrangement joins TRBV28 to TRBJ2-2, with D possibly matching TRBD2 (5 bases). This CDR3 spans 16 amino acids. Trimming left V 2 bases short and J 0 bases short, with 10 bases between. Germline lookup yields CDR1 MDHEN and CDR2 SYDVKM. The DNA of the CDR3 is TGTGCCAGCAGTTTAGTACTGGACTCGAACACCGGGGAGCTGTTTTTT. Translation gives CASSLVLDSNTGELFF.

Written as DNA, the CDR3 is TGTGCCAGCAGCAAATTGGCTGGGCTCGGCTACACCTTC. It is translated as CASSKLAGLGYTF. The chain employs TRBV21-1 and TRBJ1-2; the table gives TRBD1 as D, unverified against the DNA. TRBV21-1 is annotated as a pseudogene. The CDR3 loop spans 13 amino acids.

The chain has TRBV10-3 and TRBJ1-2; TRBD1 might be the D (6 bases). Trimming removed 10 bases from V and 1 base from J, with 10 bases in between. In germline, CDR1 is ENHRY, CDR2 SYGVKD. The length of the CDR3 is 12 residues. CDR3 sequence: CATEDSNYGYTF. The CDR3 DNA reads as TGTGCCACCGAGGACAGTAACTATGGCTACACCTTC.

This sequence joins TRBV2 and TRBJ2-5; 7 bases fit TRBD1. Germline CDR1 and CDR2: SNHLY and FYNNEI. V lost 0 bases, J lost 5 bases, and 9 bases stayed unmatched. This CDR3 has 16 residues. The CDR3 bases are TGTGCCAGCAGTGAAGCTCCTCAGGGGGTCTCGGAGACCCAGTACTTC. This encodes CASSEAPQGVSETQYF.

This sequence joins TRBV7-9 and TRBJ2-3; 9 bases agree with TRBD1. The CDR3 extends over 15 amino acids. Looked up from germline, CDR1 is SEHNR and CDR2 is FQNEAQ (reference sequence). The J segment lost 1 base and the V segment lost 5 bases, leaving 4 bases of the junction unmatched. The DNA of the CDR3 is TGTGCCAGCAGCCCCACAGGGGGCGGCACAGATACGCAGTATTTT. This codes for CASSPTGGGTDTQYF.

The chain carries TRBV15 and TRBJ2-2; perhaps TRBD1 as D (5 bases). The length of the CDR3 is 15 residues. Germline CDR1 and CDR2: LNHNV and YYDKDF (reference sequence). V was shortened by 0 bases and J by 6 bases, with 11 bases between the two germline ends. The CDR3, as DNA: TGTGCCACCAGCAGAGACAAAACAGGAGCCGGGGAGCTGTTTTTT. This translates into CATSRDKTGAGELFF.

CDR3 protein: CATSQDSIGYTF. The DNA for the CDR3 is TGTGCCACCAGTCAGGACAGCATAGGCTACACCTTC. The chain links TRBV24-1 to TRBJ1-2; possibly TRBD1 for D (6 bases). This CDR3 spans 12 amino acids. CDR1 and CDR2 (germline): KGHDR, SFDVKD. V was pared by 6 bases and J by 8 bases, with 12 bases between.

The chain has TRBV5-4 and TRBJ2-7; 9 bases fit TRBD2. The CDR3 has 15 amino acids. The germline V gene encodes CDR1 SGHNT and CDR2 YYREEE (reference sequence). Trimming took 0 bases from V and 3 from J; bases not matched to a gene: 4. Here the CDR3 reads CASSLGRGGFYEQYF. The CDR3 DNA reads TGTGCCAGCAGCTTGGGGCGGGGGGGCTTCTACGAGCAGTACTTC.

The chain recombines TRBV7-2 with TRBJ2-3; 7 nucleotides match TRBD2. CDR3 length: 16 amino acids. With 5 bases clipped from V and 2 bases from J, the junction kept 10 bases outside the gene matches. The germline CDR1 and CDR2 sequences are SGHTA and FQGNSA. CDR3 DNA: TGTGCCAGCAGCCCGAGGGAGCGGGGTCCCACAGATACGCAGTATTTT. Protein: CASSPRERGPTDTQYF. Drawing the rest from reference TRBV7-2 and TRBJ2-3, the complete variable domain is GAGVSQSPSNKVTEKGKDVELRCDPISGHTALYWYRQSLGQGLEFLIYFQGNSAPDKSGLPSDRFSAERTGGSVSTLTIQRTQQEDSAVYLCASSPRERGPTDTQYFGPGTRLTVL.

The chain combines TRBV9 with TRBJ1-3; the D is unclear. V lost 3 bases to trimming and J lost 0 bases, with 22 bases between them. The germline V gene encodes CDR1 SGDLS and CDR2 YYNGEE. The CDR3 extends over 19 amino acids. CDR3 sequence (DNA): TGTGCCAGCAGCGGACCCGTCGAGCAAAACCGACACTCTGGAAACACCATATATTTT. It translates to CASSGPVEQNRHSGNTIYF.

The V and J genes are TRBV27 and TRBJ1-2; D gene unclear. From germline, CDR1 is MNHEY and CDR2 SMNVEV (reference sequence). V was cut by 8 bases and J by 4 bases, with 20 bases left in between. CDR3 length equals 15 residues. CDR3 bases: TGTGCCAGCTCATCGGCGGGCAGGAGGAGCTATGGCTACACCTTC. It translates to CASSSAGRRSYGYTF.

This clone came up once. This rearrangement joins TRBV18 to TRBJ2-5; 8 nucleotides match TRBD1. Losses at the gene ends were 0 bases for V and 1 base for J; bases not matched to a gene: 4. CDR1 is KGHSH and CDR2 is LQKENI in the germline V gene. CDR3 length equals 16 residues. The CDR3 loop is CASSPPGTGLQETQYF. CDR3 in DNA: TGTGCCAGCTCACCACCCGGGACAGGCCTCCAAGAGACCCAGTACTTC.

This clone has only one observation. The V and J genes are TRBV27 and TRBJ1-4; TRBD1 is a possible D gene (5 bases). Germline CDR1 and CDR2: MNHEY and SMNVEV (reference sequence). V was cut by 6 bases and J by 2 bases, with 16 bases left in between. There are 16 residues in the CDR3. Here the CDR3 reads CASSTSIGVTNEKLFF. CDR3 bases: TGTGCCAGCAGCACTTCGATAGGGGTGACTAATGAAAAACTGTTTTTT. Full variable domain (remainder filled in from reference TRBV27 and TRBJ1-4): EAQVTQNPRYLITVTGKKLTVTCSQNMNHEYMSWYRQDPGLGLRQIYYSMNVEVTDKGDVPEGYKVSRKEKRNFPLILESPSPNQTSLYFCASSTSIGVTNEKLFFGSGTQLSVL.

This chain connects TRBV9 to TRBJ2-5; 7 bases are a match to TRBD1. There are 14 residues in the CDR3. Trimming at V came to 4 bases and at J to 5 bases, leaving 8 bases not matched to a gene. Germline V lookup: CDR1 SGDLS, CDR2 YYNGEE. CDR3: CASSPSGGGETQYF. The CDR3 region has the DNA TGTGCCAGCAGCCCCTCAGGGGGTGGGGAGACCCAGTACTTC.

This chain joins TRBV10-3 and TRBJ2-7; TRBD2 agrees at 15 bases. V was clipped by 6 bases and J by 6 bases; unmatched bases: 6. The CDR3 is 15 residues long. Germline loops: CDR1 ENHRY, CDR2 SYGVKD. The CDR3 nucleotides are TGTGCCATCAGCGGTGGACTAGCGGGAGGGAGCGAGCAGTACTTC. Translating it yields CAISGGLAGGSEQYF.

This chain uses TRBV6-6 with TRBJ1-2; TRBD1 matches at 8 bases. The germline V gene has CDR1 MNHNY and CDR2 SVGAGI (reference sequence). Trimming cost V 5 bases and J 2 bases; bases outside gene matches: 13. This CDR3 is built from 17 residues. This chain's CDR3 is CASSPLGAQGGNYGYTF. CDR3 sequence (DNA): TGTGCCAGCAGTCCACTCGGGGCACAGGGGGGGAACTATGGCTACACCTTC.

The gene calls are TRBV6-6 and TRBJ1-2; weak D call: TRBD1 (6 bases). Germline CDR1 reads MNHNY; CDR2 reads SVGAGI (reference sequence). There are 14 residues in the CDR3. The ends were cut back, 4 bases at V and 1 base at J, with 10 bases in the middle. The CDR3 DNA is TGTGCCAGCAGTTCGGGGACAAATAACTATGGCTACACCTTC. Amino acids: CASSSGTNNYGYTF.

The J gene is TRBJ2-3, the V gene TRBV11-2; 7 positions match TRBD2. Trimming cost V 11 bases and J 5 bases; bases outside gene matches: 10. The CDR3 is 13 residues long. Germline loops: CDR1 SGHAT, CDR2 FQNNGV. CDR3 region: CASARTREDTQYF. The CDR3 nucleotides read TGTGCCTCTGCTCGGACTAGAGAAGATACGCAGTATTTT.

The rearrangement uses TRBV2 and TRBJ2-5; TRBD2 might be the D (6 bases). Trimming pared 6 bases from V and 5 bases from J, leaving 16 bases between. The CDR3 has 14 amino acids. Germline lookup yields CDR1 SNHLY and CDR2 FYNNEI. The CDR3 DNA follows: TGTGCCAGCAGCCCTCGGGGGACCGGGGAGACCCAGTACTTC. It is translated as CASSPRGTGETQYF. The full variable domain, its missing parts supplied by reference TRBV2 and TRBJ2-5, is EPEVTQTPSHQVTQMGQEVILRCVPISNHLYFYWYRQILGQKVEFLVSFYNNEISEKSEIFDDQFSVERPDGSNFTLKIRSTKLEDSAMYFCASSPRGTGETQYFGPGTRLLVL.

This clone was seen more than once but under ten times. The chain uses TRBV7-2 and TRBJ2-1; TRBD1 might be the D (5 bases). Germline CDR1 SGHTA, CDR2 FQGNSA. The CDR3 extends over 16 amino acids. V lost 1 base and J 3 bases, leaving 13 bases between the germline ends. The CDR3 region has the DNA TGTGCCAGCAGCTTAGGTTCTTGGACATACTACAATGAGCAGTTCTTC. Amino acid sequence: CASSLGSWTYYNEQFF. The whole variable domain, filled in from reference TRBV7-2 and TRBJ2-1, reads GAGVSQSPSNKVTEKGKDVELRCDPISGHTALYWYRQSLGQGLEFLIYFQGNSAPDKSGLPSDRFSAERTGGSVSTLTIQRTQQEDSAVYLCASSLGSWTYYNEQFFGPGTRLTVL.